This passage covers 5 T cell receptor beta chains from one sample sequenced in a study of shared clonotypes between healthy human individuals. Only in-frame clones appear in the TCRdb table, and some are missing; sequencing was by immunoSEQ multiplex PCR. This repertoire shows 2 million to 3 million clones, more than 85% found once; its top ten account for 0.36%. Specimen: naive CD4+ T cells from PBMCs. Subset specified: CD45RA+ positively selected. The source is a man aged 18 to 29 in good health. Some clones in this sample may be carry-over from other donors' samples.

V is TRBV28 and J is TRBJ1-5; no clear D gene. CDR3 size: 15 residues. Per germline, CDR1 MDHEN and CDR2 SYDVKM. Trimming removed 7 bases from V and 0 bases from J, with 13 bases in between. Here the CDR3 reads CASTITEYSNQPQHF. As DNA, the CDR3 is TGTGCCAGCACCATAACGGAGTATAGCAATCAGCCCCAGCATTTT.

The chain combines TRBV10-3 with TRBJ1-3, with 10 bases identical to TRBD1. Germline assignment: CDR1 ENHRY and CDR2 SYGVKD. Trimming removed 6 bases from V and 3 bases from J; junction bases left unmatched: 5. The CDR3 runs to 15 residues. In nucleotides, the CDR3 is TGTGCCATCAGCGGCCGGGACAGGGGTGGAAACACCATATATTTT. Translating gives CAISGRDRGGNTIYF.

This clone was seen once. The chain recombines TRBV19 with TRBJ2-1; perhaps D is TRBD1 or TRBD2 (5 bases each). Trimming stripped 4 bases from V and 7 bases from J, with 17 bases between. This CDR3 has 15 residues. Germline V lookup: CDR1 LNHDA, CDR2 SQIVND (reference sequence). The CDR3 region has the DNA TGTGCCAGTAGTACCCGGGACGGTCTTTGGAATGAGCAGTTCTTC. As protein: CASSTRDGLWNEQFF.

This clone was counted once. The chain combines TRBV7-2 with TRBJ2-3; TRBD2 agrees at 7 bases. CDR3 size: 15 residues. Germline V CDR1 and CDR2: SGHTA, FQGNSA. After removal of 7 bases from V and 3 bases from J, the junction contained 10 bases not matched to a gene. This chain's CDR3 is CASTPELAITDTQYF. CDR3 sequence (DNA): TGTGCCAGCACCCCGGAACTAGCGATTACAGATACGCAGTATTTT. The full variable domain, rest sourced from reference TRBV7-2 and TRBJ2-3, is GAGVSQSPSNKVTEKGKDVELRCDPISGHTALYWYRQSLGQGLEFLIYFQGNSAPDKSGLPSDRFSAERTGGSVSTLTIQRTQQEDSAVYLCASTPELAITDTQYFGPGTRLTVL.

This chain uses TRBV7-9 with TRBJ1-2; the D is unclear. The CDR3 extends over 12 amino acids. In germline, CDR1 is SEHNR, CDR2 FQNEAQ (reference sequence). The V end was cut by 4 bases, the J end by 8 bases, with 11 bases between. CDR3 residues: CASSYVVRGYTF. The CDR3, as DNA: TGTGCCAGCAGCTACGTCGTAAGAGGCTACACCTTC.